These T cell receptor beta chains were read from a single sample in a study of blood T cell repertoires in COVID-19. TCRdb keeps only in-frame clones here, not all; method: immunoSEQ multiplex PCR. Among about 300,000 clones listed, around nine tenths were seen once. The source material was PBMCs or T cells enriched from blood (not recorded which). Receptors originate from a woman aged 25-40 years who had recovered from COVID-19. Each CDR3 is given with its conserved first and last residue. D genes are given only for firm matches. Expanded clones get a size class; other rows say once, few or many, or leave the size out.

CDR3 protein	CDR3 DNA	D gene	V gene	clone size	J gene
CASQGARGYTF	TGTGCCAGCCAGGGGGCTAGGGGCTACACCTTC	TRBD1	TRBV5-5	NA	TRBJ1-2
CASSPGGVSALHF	TGTGCCAGCTCCCCTGGGGGGGTGTCGGCCCTCCACTTT	NA	TRBV18	NA	TRBJ1-6
CASSTITSPGGPNYGYTF	TGTGCCAGCAGCACCATAACGTCACCGGGGGGACCTAACTATGGCTACACCTTC	NA	TRBV6-2/TRBV6-3	NA	TRBJ1-2
CASSSDRRSGNTIYF	TGTGCCAGCAGTTCCGACAGGCGCTCTGGAAACACCATATATTTT	NA	TRBV27	NA	TRBJ1-3
CASSIQTKYYGYTF	TGTGCCAGTAGTATCCAAACTAAATACTATGGCTACACCTTC	NA	TRBV19	NA	TRBJ1-2
CASSLAPKAGEQYF	TGTGCCAGCAGCTTGGCCCCCAAAGCGGGCGAGCAGTACTTC	NA	TRBV5-6	NA	TRBJ2-7
CSATKGESEQYF	TGCAGTGCGACAAAGGGAGAGTCCGAGCAGTACTTC	NA	TRBV29-1	few	TRBJ2-7
CASSVGAEQGLTEAFF	TGTGCCAGCAGCGTAGGGGCGGAACAGGGTTTGACTGAAGCTTTCTTT	NA	TRBV9	once	TRBJ1-1
CASSYRQGRGAYGYTF	TGTGCCAGCAGTTACCGACAGGGTAGGGGGGCCTATGGCTACACCTTC	TRBD1	TRBV6-5	NA	TRBJ1-2
CASSIVGGADYGYTF	TGTGCCAGTAGTATAGTAGGCGGCGCAGACTATGGCTACACCTTC	NA	TRBV19	NA	TRBJ1-2
CASSLTGGPDTQYF	TGTGCCAGCAGCTTGACAGGGGGCCCAGATACGCAGTATTTT	TRBD1	TRBV7-2	NA	TRBJ2-3
CASSRGQGAEAFF	TGTGCCAGCAGCCGCGGACAGGGGGCTGAAGCTTTCTTT	TRBD1	TRBV3-1/TRBV3-2	NA	TRBJ1-1
CASRTDRASPLHF	TGTGCCAGCAGGACGGACAGGGCCTCACCCCTCCACTTT	TRBD1	TRBV6-5	NA	TRBJ1-6
CSARAGVLAFF	TGCAGTGCTCGGGCGGGGGTGTTGGCTTTCTTT	NA	TRBV20-1	NA	TRBJ1-1
CASSFSGTSMGQPQHF	TGTGCCAGTAGTTTCAGTGGGACTTCGATGGGTCAGCCCCAGCATTTT	NA	TRBV19	few	TRBJ1-5
CASSPGQGGTNTGELFF	TGTGCCAGCAGCCCCGGACAGGGAGGGACGAACACCGGGGAGCTGTTTTTT	NA	TRBV7-3	once	TRBJ2-2
CAARTGNEKLFF	TGTGCCGCCCGGACAGGAAATGAAAAACTGTTTTTT	TRBD1	TRBV10-3	NA	TRBJ1-4
CASSPVDRFGGYTF	TGTGCCAGCAGCCCGGTGGACAGATTCGGTGGCTACACCTTC	NA	TRBV6-5	NA	TRBJ1-2
CASSLTGNQPQHF	TGTGCCAGCAGCTTAACGGGCAATCAGCCCCAGCATTTT	NA	TRBV11-2	NA	TRBJ1-5
CATTTGVEAFF	TGTGCCACTACCACAGGGGTTGAAGCTTTCTTT	TRBD1	TRBV19	NA	TRBJ1-1
CASSPRQGRDTQYF	TGTGCCAGCAGTCCGCGACAGGGTAGAGATACGCAGTATTTT	TRBD1	TRBV27	NA	TRBJ2-3
CASSQGAPYEQYF	TGTGCCAGCAGCCAAGGGGCCCCCTACGAGCAGTACTTC	NA	TRBV4-2	NA	TRBJ2-7
CATSRMTGMAGELFF	TGTGCCACCAGCAGAATGACAGGGATGGCCGGGGAGCTGTTTTTT	TRBD1	TRBV15	NA	TRBJ2-2
CASVLRTAKETQYF	TGTGCCAGCGTTTTACGGACAGCAAAAGAGACCCAGTACTTC	NA	TRBV13	NA	TRBJ2-5
CASSLSAAGKGTEAFF	TGTGCCAGCAGTTTATCTGCGGCGGGTAAGGGCACTGAAGCTTTCTTT	NA	TRBV27	NA	TRBJ1-1
CASSETGGEKLFF	TGTGCCAGCAGTGAAACAGGGGGGGAAAAACTGTTTTTT	TRBD1	TRBV2	NA	TRBJ1-4
CASGGGSSGYTF	TGTGCCAGTGGTGGCGGATCCTCTGGCTACACCTTC	NA	TRBV19	NA	TRBJ1-2
CASSPGTARSEAFF	TGTGCCAGCAGCCCCGGGACAGCGAGATCTGAAGCTTTCTTT	TRBD1	TRBV5-4	NA	TRBJ1-1
CASRSEETQYF	TGTGCCAGCAGGTCCGAGGAGACCCAGTACTTC	NA	TRBV7-9	NA	TRBJ2-5
CASSPPSNIQYF	TGTGCCAGCAGTCCCCCTTCAAACATTCAGTACTTC	NA	TRBV12-3/TRBV12-4	NA	TRBJ2-4
CASGYRGDPSYEQYF	TGTGCCAGCGGGTATCGGGGGGATCCCTCCTACGAGCAGTACTTC	TRBD2	TRBV3-1/TRBV3-2	NA	TRBJ2-7
CASRTPTNTGELFF	TGTGCCAGCCGGACACCAACGAACACCGGGGAGCTGTTTTTT	NA	TRBV6-5	NA	TRBJ2-2
CASSLGSITSYGYTF	TGTGCTAGTAGTCTAGGAAGCATAACGAGCTATGGCTACACCTTC	NA	TRBV19	NA	TRBJ1-2
CASSLNRGTDTQYF	TGTGCCAGCAGTCTAAACAGGGGGACAGATACGCAGTATTTT	TRBD1	TRBV6-5	NA	TRBJ2-3
CASSLALRNEQFF	TGTGCTAGCAGCTTAGCGCTTCGGAATGAGCAGTTCTTC	NA	TRBV7-7	once	TRBJ2-1
CASSLEGAANYGYTF	TGTGCCAGCAGTTTGGAGGGGGCAGCTAACTATGGCTACACCTTC	TRBD1	TRBV27	few	TRBJ1-2
CSARGGETQYF	TGCAGTGCTAGAGGAGGGGAGACCCAGTACTTC	NA	TRBV20-1	NA	TRBJ2-5
CSVEDLSVYGYTF	TGCAGCGTTGAAGATCTATCGGTCTATGGCTACACCTTC	NA	TRBV29-1	once	TRBJ1-2
CASSVAQGGELFF	TGTGCCAGCAGCGTAGCTCAGGGCGGGGAGCTGTTTTTT	NA	TRBV9	NA	TRBJ2-2
CASSLGQGVEKLFF	TGTGCCAGCAGCTTAGGGCAGGGGGTGGAAAAACTGTTTTTT	TRBD1	TRBV7-9	NA	TRBJ1-4
CASSLQGSQPQHF	TGTGCCAGTAGTCTACAGGGTAGCCAGCCCCAGCATTTT	NA	TRBV19	NA	TRBJ1-5
CASSLQGLGYTF	TGTGCCAGCAGTTTGCAGGGGCTCGGCTACACCTTC	NA	TRBV12-3/TRBV12-4	NA	TRBJ1-2
CASTPGGANYGYTF	TGTGCCAGCACACCCGGAGGAGCGAACTATGGCTACACCTTC	NA	TRBV5-4	NA	TRBJ1-2
CASSLVGGGQVEQYF	TGCGCCAGCAGCTTGGTTGGAGGGGGCCAAGTTGAGCAGTACTTC	NA	TRBV5-1	NA	TRBJ2-7
CASSIGQGANYGYTF	TGTGCCAGTAGTATTGGACAGGGGGCAAACTATGGCTACACCTTC	TRBD1	TRBV19	NA	TRBJ1-2
CASSVATRGGTQETQYF	TGTGCCAGCAGCGTAGCAACCCGCGGGGGGACTCAAGAGACCCAGTACTTC	TRBD2	TRBV9	NA	TRBJ2-5
CSVGQGSYEQYF	TGCAGCGTCGGACAGGGCTCCTACGAGCAGTACTTC	TRBD1	TRBV29-1	NA	TRBJ2-7
CAWETGSSYNSPLHF	TGTGCCTGGGAAACAGGGAGCTCCTATAATTCACCCCTCCACTTT	NA	TRBV30	NA	TRBJ1-6
CASLASGRNTGELFF	TGTGCCAGCCTTGCTAGCGGGAGGAACACCGGGGAGCTGTTTTTT	TRBD2	TRBV7-8	NA	TRBJ2-2
CASGPRGRQPQHF	TGTGCCAGCGGCCCCAGGGGTCGTCAGCCCCAGCATTTT	NA	TRBV2	NA	TRBJ1-5
CASSIRTGELFF	TGTGCCAGTAGTATCCGGACCGGGGAGCTGTTTTTT	NA	TRBV19	NA	TRBJ2-2